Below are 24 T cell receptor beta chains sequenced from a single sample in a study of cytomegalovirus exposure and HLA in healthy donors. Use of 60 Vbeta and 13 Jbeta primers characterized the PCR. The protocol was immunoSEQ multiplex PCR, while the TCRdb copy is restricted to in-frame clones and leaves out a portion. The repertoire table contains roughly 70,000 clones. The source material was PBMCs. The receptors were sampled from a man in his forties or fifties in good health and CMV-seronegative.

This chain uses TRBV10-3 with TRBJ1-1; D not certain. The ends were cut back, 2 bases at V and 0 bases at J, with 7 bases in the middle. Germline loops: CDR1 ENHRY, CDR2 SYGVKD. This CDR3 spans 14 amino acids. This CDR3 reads CAISEGRLNTEAFF. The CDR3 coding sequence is TGTGCCATCAGTGAGGGCAGGCTGAACACTGAAGCTTTCTTT.

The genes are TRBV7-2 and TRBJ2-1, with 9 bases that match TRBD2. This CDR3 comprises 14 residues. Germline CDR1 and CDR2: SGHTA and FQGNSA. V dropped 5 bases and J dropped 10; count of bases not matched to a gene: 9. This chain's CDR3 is CASSPLRGGREQFF. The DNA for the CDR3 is TGTGCCAGCAGCCCCCTGCGGGGGGGCAGAGAGCAGTTCTTC.

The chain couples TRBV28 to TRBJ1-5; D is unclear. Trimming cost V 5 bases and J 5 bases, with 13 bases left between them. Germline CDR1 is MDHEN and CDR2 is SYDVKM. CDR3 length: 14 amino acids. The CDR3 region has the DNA TGTGCCAGCAGTCCGATCCCCACGGATCAGCCCCAGCATTTT. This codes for CASSPIPTDQPQHF.

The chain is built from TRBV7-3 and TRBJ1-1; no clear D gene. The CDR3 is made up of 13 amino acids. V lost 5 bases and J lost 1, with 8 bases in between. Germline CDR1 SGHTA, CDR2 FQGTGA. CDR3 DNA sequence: TGTGCCAGCAGCCTAGAAAGGAACACTGAAGCTTTCTTT. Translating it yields CASSLERNTEAFF.

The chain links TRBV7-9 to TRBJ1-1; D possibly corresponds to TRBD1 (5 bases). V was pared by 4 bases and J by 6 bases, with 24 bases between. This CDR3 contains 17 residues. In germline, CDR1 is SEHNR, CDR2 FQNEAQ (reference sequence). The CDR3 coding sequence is TGTGCCAGCAGCTCCGGAGACGGCTCAGGGAAGTACGCTGAAGCTTTCTTT. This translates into CASSSGDGSGKYAEAFF. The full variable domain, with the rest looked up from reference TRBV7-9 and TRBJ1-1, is DTGVSQNPRHKITKRGQNVTFRCDPISEHNRLYWYRQTLGQGPEFLTYFQNEAQLEKSRLLSDRFSAERPKGSFSTLEIQRTEQGDSAMYLCASSSGDGSGKYAEAFFGQGTRLTVV.

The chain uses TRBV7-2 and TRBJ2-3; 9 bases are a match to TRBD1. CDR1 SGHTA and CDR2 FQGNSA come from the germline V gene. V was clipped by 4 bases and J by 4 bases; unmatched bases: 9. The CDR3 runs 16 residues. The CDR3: CASSSQRGQGADTQYF. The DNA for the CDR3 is TGTGCCAGCAGCTCTCAAAGGGGACAGGGAGCAGATACGCAGTATTTT.

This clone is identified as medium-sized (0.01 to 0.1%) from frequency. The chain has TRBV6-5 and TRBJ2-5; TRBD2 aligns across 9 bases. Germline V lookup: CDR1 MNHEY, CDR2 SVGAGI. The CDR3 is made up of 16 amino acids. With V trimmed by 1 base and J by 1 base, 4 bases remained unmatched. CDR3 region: CASSYWLAGIQETQYF. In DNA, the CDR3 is TGTGCCAGCAGTTACTGGCTAGCGGGGATCCAAGAGACCCAGTACTTC.

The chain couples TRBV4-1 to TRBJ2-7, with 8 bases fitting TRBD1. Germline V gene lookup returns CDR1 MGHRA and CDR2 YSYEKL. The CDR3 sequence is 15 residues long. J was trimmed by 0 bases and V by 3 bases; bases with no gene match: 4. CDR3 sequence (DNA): TGCGCCAGCAGCCAGGGGACAGGAGCCTCCTACGAGCAGTACTTC. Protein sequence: CASSQGTGASYEQYF.

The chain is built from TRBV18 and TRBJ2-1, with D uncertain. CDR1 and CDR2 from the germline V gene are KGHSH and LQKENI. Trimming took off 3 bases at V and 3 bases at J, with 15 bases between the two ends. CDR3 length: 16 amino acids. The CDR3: CASSPPVDIYYNEQFF. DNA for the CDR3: TGTGCCAGCTCACCCCCGGTCGATATCTACTACAATGAGCAGTTCTTC.

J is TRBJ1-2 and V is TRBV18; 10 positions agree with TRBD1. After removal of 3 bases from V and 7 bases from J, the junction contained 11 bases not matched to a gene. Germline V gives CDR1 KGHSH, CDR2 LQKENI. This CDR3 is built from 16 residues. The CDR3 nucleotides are TGTGCCAGCTCACCGCCGGGACAGGGGCTCGTCACTGGCTACACCTTC. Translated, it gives CASSPPGQGLVTGYTF.

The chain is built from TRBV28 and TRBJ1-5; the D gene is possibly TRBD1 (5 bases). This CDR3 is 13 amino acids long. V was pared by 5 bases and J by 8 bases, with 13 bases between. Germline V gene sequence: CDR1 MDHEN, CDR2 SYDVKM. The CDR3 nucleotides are TGTGCCAGCAGTCGACAGCTAACGGAGCCCCAGCATTTT. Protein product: CASSRQLTEPQHF.

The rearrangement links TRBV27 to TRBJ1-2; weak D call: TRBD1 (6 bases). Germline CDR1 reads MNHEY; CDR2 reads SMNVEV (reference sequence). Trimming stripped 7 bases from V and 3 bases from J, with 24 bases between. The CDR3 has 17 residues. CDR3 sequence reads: CASIPTLRGASHYGYTF. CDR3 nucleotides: TGTGCCAGCATCCCGACACTGCGGGGGGCGTCTCACTATGGCTACACCTTC.

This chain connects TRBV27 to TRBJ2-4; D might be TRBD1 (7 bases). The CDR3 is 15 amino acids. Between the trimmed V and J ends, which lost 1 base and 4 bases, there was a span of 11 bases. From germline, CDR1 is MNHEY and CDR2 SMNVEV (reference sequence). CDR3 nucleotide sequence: TGTGCCAGCAGTTTATGGGGGGACAGTAAAAACATTCAGTACTTC. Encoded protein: CASSLWGDSKNIQYF.

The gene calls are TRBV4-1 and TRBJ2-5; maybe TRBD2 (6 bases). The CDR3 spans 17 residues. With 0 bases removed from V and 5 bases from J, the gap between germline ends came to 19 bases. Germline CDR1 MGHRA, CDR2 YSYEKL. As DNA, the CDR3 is TGCGCCAGCAGCCAAGATGGAACGGGGGTGATCGGGGAGACCCAGTACTTC. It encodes CASSQDGTGVIGETQYF.

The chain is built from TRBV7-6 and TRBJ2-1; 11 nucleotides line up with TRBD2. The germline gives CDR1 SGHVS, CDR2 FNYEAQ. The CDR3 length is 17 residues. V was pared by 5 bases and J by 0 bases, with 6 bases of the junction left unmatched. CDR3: CASSPRLAGRSYNEQFF. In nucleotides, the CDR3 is TGTGCCAGCAGCCCTCGACTAGCGGGGCGCTCCTACAATGAGCAGTTCTTC.

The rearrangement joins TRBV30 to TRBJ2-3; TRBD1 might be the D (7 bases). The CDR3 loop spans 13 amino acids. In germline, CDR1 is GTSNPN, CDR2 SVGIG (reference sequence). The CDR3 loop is CVCGGTGTDTQYF. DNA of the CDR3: TGTGTGTGTGGGGGGACAGGCACAGATACGCAGTATTTT.

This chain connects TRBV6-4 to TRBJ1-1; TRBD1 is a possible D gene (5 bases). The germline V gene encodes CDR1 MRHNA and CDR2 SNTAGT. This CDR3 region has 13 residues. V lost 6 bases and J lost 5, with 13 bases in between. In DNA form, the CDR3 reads TGTGCCAGCAGACTCACCCGGGGGACTGAAGCTTTCTTT. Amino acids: CASRLTRGTEAFF.

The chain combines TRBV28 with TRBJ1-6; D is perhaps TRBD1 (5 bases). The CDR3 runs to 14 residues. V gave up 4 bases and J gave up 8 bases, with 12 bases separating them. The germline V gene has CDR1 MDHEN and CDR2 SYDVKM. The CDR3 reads CASSSPNRYSPLHF. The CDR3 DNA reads TGTGCCAGCAGTTCCCCAAACAGGTATTCACCCCTCCACTTT.

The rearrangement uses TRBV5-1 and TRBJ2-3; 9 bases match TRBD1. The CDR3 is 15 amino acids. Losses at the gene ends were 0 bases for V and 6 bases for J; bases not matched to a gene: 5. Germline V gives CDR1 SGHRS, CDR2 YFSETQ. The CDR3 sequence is CASSLGQQGADTQYF. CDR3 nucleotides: TGCGCCAGCAGCTTGGGGCAACAGGGGGCTGATACGCAGTATTTT. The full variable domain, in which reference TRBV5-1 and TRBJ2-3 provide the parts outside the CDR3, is KAGVTQTPRYLIKTRGQQVTLSCSPISGHRSVSWYQQTPGQGLQFLFEYFSETQRNKGNFPGRFSGRQFSNSRSEMNVSTLELGDSALYLCASSLGQQGADTQYFGPGTRLTVL.

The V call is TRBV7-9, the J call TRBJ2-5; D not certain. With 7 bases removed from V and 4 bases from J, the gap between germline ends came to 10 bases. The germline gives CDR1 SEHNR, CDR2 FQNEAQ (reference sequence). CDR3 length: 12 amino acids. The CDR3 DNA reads TGTGCCAGCACCCGTAGTAGAGAGACCCAGTACTTC. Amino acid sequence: CASTRSRETQYF.

The CDR3 sequence is CASKLAGGPYEQYF. The CDR3, as DNA: TGCGCCAGCAAACTAGCGGGGGGGCCCTACGAGCAGTACTTC. The chain has TRBV5-1 and TRBJ2-7; 13 bases agree with TRBD2. CDR3 size: 14 residues. V shed 6 bases and J 2 bases; nucleotides not matched to a gene: 2. Germline values: CDR1 SGHRS, CDR2 YFSETQ.

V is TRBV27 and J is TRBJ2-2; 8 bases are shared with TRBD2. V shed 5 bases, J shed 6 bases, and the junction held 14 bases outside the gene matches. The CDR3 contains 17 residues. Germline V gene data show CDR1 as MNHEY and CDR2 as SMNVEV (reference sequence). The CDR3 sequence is CASSPPPTGGPAGELFF. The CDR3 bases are TGTGCCAGCAGTCCTCCCCCGACGGGGGGGCCGGCCGGGGAGCTGTTTTTT.

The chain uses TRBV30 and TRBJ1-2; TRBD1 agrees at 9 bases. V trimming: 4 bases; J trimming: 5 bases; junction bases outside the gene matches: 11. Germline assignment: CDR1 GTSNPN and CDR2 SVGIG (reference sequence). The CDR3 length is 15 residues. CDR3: CAWTPPDRGRYGYTF. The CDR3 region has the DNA TGTGCCTGGACTCCGCCGGACAGGGGACGTTATGGCTACACCTTC.

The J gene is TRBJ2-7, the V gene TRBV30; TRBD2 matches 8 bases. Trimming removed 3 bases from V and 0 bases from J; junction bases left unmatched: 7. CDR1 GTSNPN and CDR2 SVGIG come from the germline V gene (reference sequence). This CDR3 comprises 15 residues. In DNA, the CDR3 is TGTGCCTGGAGGTGGCGGGGGGCAAACTCCTACGAGCAGTACTTC. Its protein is CAWRWRGANSYEQYF.